This record concerns one T cell receptor (beta chain) sequence. Its antigen is currently unknown. The sample belongs to a study of T cells expressing NK-cell markers. Study summary: Sorted CD3+CD56+NKG2C+, CD3+CD56+NKG2C- and CD3+CD56-NKG2C+ T cells provided the TCR beta repertoires. Serological testing identified seven of the eight sequenced donors as HCMV-seropositive and one as seronegative.

Notes on the study in general: There were a few donors in whom these clonotypes also led the CD3+CD56-NKG2C+ fraction.

Germline V gene data show CDR1 as LGHDT and CDR2 as YNNKEL (reference sequence). This CDR3 has 18 amino acids. In generating TCR beta cDNA, 5'RACE template switching with UMIs was used. For each CDR3 protein, TCRdb gives one entry from its re-call of the 5' RACE reads, without DNA. The sample table includes 200,000 to 300,000 distinct CDR3 sequences. V gene TRBV3-1 combines with J gene TRBJ2-1; the TRBD1 assignment by TCRdb is unverifiable without DNA. The sequencing sample was made of blood T cells: a sorted CD56 or NKG2C T cell subset, CD4+ or CD8+ T cells, or bulk PBMC T cells (not recorded which). This sequence originates from a woman between 18 and 70 years old in good health. CDR3 region: CASSHRKGTGGSYNEQFF.